The T cell receptor (beta chain) described here comes from a study of blood T cell repertoires in COVID-19. Method: immunoSEQ multiplex PCR; TCRdb's copy keeps in-frame clones and lacks some. The table has around 200,000 clones, 75% to 90% seen once. The TCR sequence derives from a woman in her thirties or forties with acute COVID-19. Sequencing used PBMCs or T cells enriched from blood (not recorded which).

The CDR3: CASNPLGPSYEQYV. The DNA for the CDR3 is TGTGCCAGCAACCCACTGGGCCCAAGCTACGAGCAGTACGTC. The chain employs TRBV6-5 and TRBJ2-7; D gene ambiguous. Deletions cut 7 bases from V and 3 bases from J, with 16 bases between. CDR1 and CDR2 (germline): MNHEY, SVGAGI. The CDR3 totals 14 residues.